Following are 21 T cell receptor beta chains from one sample sequenced in a study of blood T cell repertoires in COVID-19. Measured with immunoSEQ multiplex PCR; TCRdb has only the in-frame clones, and not every one. The sample has about 190,000 clones; 80% to 90% are singletons. Material for sequencing was peripheral blood. These receptors all come from a woman older than 75 with acute or convalescent COVID-19.

The rearrangement links TRBV2 to TRBJ1-6; the D is unclear. V was clipped by 8 bases and J by 7 bases, with 21 bases between them. The CDR3 totals 16 residues. Looked up from germline, CDR1 is SNHLY and CDR2 is FYNNEI. The CDR3 nucleotides are TGTGCCAGCTGCCAGGCCGCGCTCCACCGGAATTCACCCCTCCACTTT. Translating it yields CASCQAALHRNSPLHF.

This chain joins TRBV29-1 and TRBJ1-1, with no clear D. Trimming cost V 5 bases and J 1 base, with 11 bases left between them. This CDR3 region has 13 residues. The germline V gene has CDR1 SQVTM and CDR2 ANQGSEA. The CDR3 DNA reads TGCAGCGTTAAGGCAGGTCGGAACACTGAAGCTTTCTTT. Translating gives CSVKAGRNTEAFF.

The rearrangement uses TRBV18 and TRBJ1-1; 10 nucleotides align to TRBD1. The V and J ends lost 2 bases and 5 bases, in that order; junction bases with no gene match: 8. Germline CDR1 and CDR2: KGHSH and LQKENI. This CDR3 is built from 16 residues. The CDR3 spells CASSPDPGQGLTEAFF. DNA of the CDR3: TGTGCCAGCTCACCAGATCCGGGACAGGGGTTAACTGAAGCTTTCTTT.

J is TRBJ1-1 and V is TRBV29-1; D perhaps matches TRBD1 (6 bases). Trimming took off 3 bases at V and 1 base at J, with 21 bases between the two ends. Germline CDR1 and CDR2: SQVTM and ANQGSEA. This CDR3 has 17 residues. The CDR3 reads CSVDGVRGSIPNTEAFF. DNA of the CDR3: TGCAGCGTTGATGGTGTCAGGGGATCGATACCGAACACTGAAGCTTTCTTT.

The chain joins TRBV6-5 to TRBJ1-2; no firm D call. Looked up from germline, CDR1 is MNHEY and CDR2 is SVGAGI. V lost 10 bases and J lost 4, with 19 bases in between. The CDR3 runs to 14 residues. CDR3 region: CATFELNSGYGYTF. In nucleotides, the CDR3 is TGTGCCACTTTCGAATTGAACTCGGGCTATGGCTACACCTTC.

V is TRBV7-2 and J is TRBJ2-3; unclear D gene. Trimming left V 0 bases short and J 2 bases short, with 3 bases between. The germline CDR1 and CDR2 sequences are SGHTA and FQGNSA. CDR3 length: 13 residues. In DNA, the CDR3 is TGTGCCAGCAGCTTAGCCATCACAGATACGCAGTATTTT. It encodes CASSLAITDTQYF.

In DNA form, the CDR3 reads TGCAGCGCAGGAACCCGGGGAACGGGGACTGAAGCTTTCTTT. Protein product: CSAGTRGTGTEAFF. This chain joins TRBV29-1 and TRBJ1-1; D remains unclear. The germline CDR1 and CDR2 sequences are SQVTM and ANQGSEA. This CDR3 is 14 amino acids long. Trimming shortened V by 7 bases and J by 5 bases, and 20 bases separated the two germline ends.

J is TRBJ1-4 and V is TRBV28; 9 bases are a match to TRBD1. CDR3 length: 13 amino acids. Losses at the gene ends were 6 bases for V and 7 bases for J; bases not matched to a gene: 3. Germline CDR1 is MDHEN and CDR2 is SYDVKM. DNA of the CDR3: TGTGCCAGCAGGACAGGGGGGATTGAAAAACTGTTTTTT. This gives the protein CASRTGGIEKLFF.

The chain employs TRBV12-3 or TRBV12-4 and TRBJ2-1; tentatively, D is TRBD1 (5 bases). The CDR3 has 12 residues. V lost 6 bases to trimming and J lost 4 bases, with 7 bases between them. The CDR3 sequence is CASSRTYNEQFF. The DNA for the CDR3 is TGTGCCAGCAGCCGGACATACAATGAGCAGTTCTTC.

This sequence joins TRBV6-2 or TRBV6-3 and TRBJ2-5, with TRBD1 identical over 9 bases. CDR3 length: 15 amino acids. Germline values: CDR1 MNHEY, CDR2 SVGEGT. J gave up 2 bases and V 8 bases, and 9 bases lay outside the gene matches. The DNA for the CDR3 is TGTGCCAGCGGCCCGACAGGGGGAATTCAAGAGACCCAGTACTTC. This codes for CASGPTGGIQETQYF.

The V and J genes are TRBV3-1 (or the pseudogene TRBV3-2) and TRBJ2-1, with 8 bases that match TRBD2. V was pared by 2 bases and J by 9 bases, with 12 bases of the junction left unmatched. The CDR3 is 16 residues long. Looked up from germline, CDR1 is LGHDT and CDR2 is YNNKEL (reference sequence). The CDR3 here is CASSQPGLGAAGEQFF. In DNA, the CDR3 is TGTGCCAGCAGCCAACCGGGACTAGGTGCCGCTGGTGAGCAGTTCTTC.

The chain carries TRBV3-1 (or the pseudogene TRBV3-2) and TRBJ1-1; 10 bases map to TRBD1. The germline V gene has CDR1 LGHDT and CDR2 YNNKEL (reference sequence). The CDR3 consists of 14 residues. Germline trimming cut 10 bases from V and 0 bases from J; bases unmatched to any gene: 5. CDR3: CATRDRGMNTEAFF. The CDR3 DNA reads TGTGCCACCCGGGACAGGGGCATGAACACTGAAGCTTTCTTT.

This chain connects TRBV5-5 to TRBJ2-1; 12 nucleotides match TRBD2. CDR3 size: 17 residues. The germline CDR1 and CDR2 sequences are SGHKS and YYEKEE (reference sequence). Losses at the gene ends were 4 bases for V and 3 bases for J; bases not matched to a gene: 8. The CDR3 bases are TGTGCCAGCAGCAGCGGACTAGCGGGGACCCTCTACAATGAGCAGTTCTTC. Translated: CASSSGLAGTLYNEQFF.

This sequence joins TRBV6-1 and TRBJ2-3, with 10 bases aligning to TRBD2. The CDR3 is made up of 17 amino acids. V dropped 1 base and J dropped 6; count of bases not matched to a gene: 10. Germline V gene sequence: CDR1 MNHNS, CDR2 SASEGT. The CDR3 sequence: CASSEVRRLAGADTQYF. The CDR3 region has the DNA TGTGCCAGCAGTGAAGTAAGACGGCTAGCGGGAGCTGATACGCAGTATTTT.

This chain uses TRBV30 with TRBJ1-1, with D uncertain. V lost 0 bases and J lost 6, with 11 bases in between. Germline-derived CDR1 and CDR2 are GTSNPN and SVGIG (reference sequence). The CDR3 is 13 amino acids. CDR3 residues: CAWSVNSGAEAFF. For the CDR3, the DNA is TGTGCCTGGAGTGTAAATTCAGGTGCTGAAGCTTTCTTT.

V gene TRBV7-8 combines with J gene TRBJ2-2, with D possibly TRBD1 on 6 matching bases. Germline V lookup: CDR1 SGHVS, CDR2 FQNEAQ. CDR3 length: 17 amino acids. Deletions cut 7 bases from V and 2 bases from J, with 20 bases between. The CDR3 reads CASTIGGPSRNTGELFF. The CDR3 DNA sequence: TGTGCCAGCACCATAGGGGGACCTTCTAGAAACACCGGGGAGCTGTTTTTT.

The chain recombines TRBV18 with TRBJ2-7; 8 bases line up with TRBD1. CDR1 and CDR2 from the germline V gene are KGHSH and LQKENI. The CDR3 contains 15 residues. The trim removed 4 bases at V and 0 bases at J, leaving 5 bases unmatched. CDR3 sequence reads: CASSQRQGSSYEQYF. The CDR3 DNA reads as TGTGCCAGCTCACAAAGACAGGGGAGCTCCTACGAGCAGTACTTC.

With regard to this clone: The germline gene is not matched at one end of the junction; a read error may be the cause. The CDR3 bases are TGTGCCAGCAGACAAGCAGGGGGTGGTAATGAAAAACTGTTTTTT. Translating gives CASRQAGGGNEKLFF. The genes are TRBV3-1 (or the pseudogene TRBV3-2) and TRBJ1-4; 7 nucleotides agree with TRBD1. Germline V gene sequence: CDR1 LGHDT, CDR2 YNNKEL (reference sequence). This CDR3 has 15 residues.

The chain employs TRBV27 and TRBJ2-7, with a weak D call TRBD1 (5 bases). CDR1 and CDR2 (germline): MNHEY, SMNVEV (reference sequence). Trimming removed 5 bases from V and 3 bases from J, with 14 bases in between. The CDR3 consists of 14 residues. The CDR3 sequence: CASSTHRQYYEQYF. CDR3 DNA: TGTGCCAGCAGTACCCACCGACAGTACTACGAGCAGTACTTC.

V is TRBV7-9 and J is TRBJ1-6; possibly TRBD1 for D (5 bases). The CDR3 sequence is 15 residues long. The germline V gene has CDR1 SEHNR and CDR2 FQNEAQ (reference sequence). V was shortened by 5 bases and J by 8 bases, with 16 bases between the two germline ends. Written as DNA, the CDR3 is TGTGCCAGCAGCCCCGGAGGGGTGTACGATTCACCCCTCCACTTT. It is translated as CASSPGGVYDSPLHF.

This sequence joins TRBV18 and TRBJ2-2; unclear D gene. The CDR3 totals 14 residues. V was cut by 2 bases and J by 3 bases, with 7 bases left in between. CDR1 and CDR2 from the germline V gene are KGHSH and LQKENI. The CDR3 bases are TGTGCCAGCTCACCAGGGCAGGACACCGGGGAGCTGTTTTTT. As protein: CASSPGQDTGELFF.